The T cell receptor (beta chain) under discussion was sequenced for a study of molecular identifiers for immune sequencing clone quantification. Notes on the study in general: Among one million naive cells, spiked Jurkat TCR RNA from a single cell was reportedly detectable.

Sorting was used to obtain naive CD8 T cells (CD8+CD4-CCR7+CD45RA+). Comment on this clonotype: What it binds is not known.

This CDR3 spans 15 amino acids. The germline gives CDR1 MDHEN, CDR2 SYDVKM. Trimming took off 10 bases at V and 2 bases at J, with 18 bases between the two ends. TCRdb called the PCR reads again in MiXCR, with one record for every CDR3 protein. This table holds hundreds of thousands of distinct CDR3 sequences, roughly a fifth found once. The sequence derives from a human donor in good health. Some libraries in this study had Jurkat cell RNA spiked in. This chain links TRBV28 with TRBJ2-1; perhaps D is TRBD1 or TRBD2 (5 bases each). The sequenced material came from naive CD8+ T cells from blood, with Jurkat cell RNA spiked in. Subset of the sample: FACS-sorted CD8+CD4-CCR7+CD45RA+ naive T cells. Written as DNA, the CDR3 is TGTGCCACTTACCGTGGGACCACCACCTACAATGAGCAGTTCTTC. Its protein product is CATYRGTTTYNEQFF.